A selection of T cell receptor beta chains follows, all from one sample in a study of post-analysis software for immune sequencing data. TCRdb analysed the PCR reads with MiXCR anew, one entry per CDR3 protein. There are 250,000 to 300,000 distinct CDR3 sequences in the sample; just over 35% occur only once, and under 5.5% lies in the top ten. Input material: blood. The receptors originated from a girl aged 5 to 17 with multiple sclerosis. Both conserved end residues are part of each CDR3. Each record gives: J gene, V gene, clone size, D gene, CDR3 protein, CDR3 DNA. The D gene is left open where the match is weak. Clone size is shown for a subset of rows, as once, few, many or a class of expanded clone.

J: TRBJ2-7; V: TRBV28; size: few; D: TRBD2; CDR3: CASSPPLLAANYEQYF; DNA: TGTGCCAGCAGCCCCCCCCTGCTAGCGGCCAACTACGAGCAGTACTTC
J: TRBJ2-1; V: TRBV4-2; size: .; D: .; CDR3: CASSQEGATNNEQFF; DNA: TGTGCCAGCAGCCAAGAGGGCGCTACAAACAATGAGCAGTTCTTC
J: TRBJ1-4; V: TRBV7-2; size: many; D: .; CDR3: CASSLATNEKLFF; DNA: TGTGCCAGCAGCTTAGCAACTAATGAAAAACTGTTTTTT
J: TRBJ1-2; V: TRBV5-1; size: .; D: TRBD1; CDR3: CASSPPGQGALGYTF; DNA: TGCGCCAGCAGCCCCCCGGGACAGGGGGCGCTCGGCTACACCTTC
J: TRBJ1-1; V: TRBV5-1; size: many; D: .; CDR3: CASSLTAVQNTEAFF; DNA: TGCGCCAGCAGCTTGACGGCAGTACAGAACACTGAAGCTTTCTTT
J: TRBJ2-3; V: TRBV15; size: many; D: TRBD2; CDR3: CATSRRLAGGTDTQYF; DNA: TGTGCCACCAGCAGACGACTAGCGGGGGGCACAGATACGCAGTATTTT
J: TRBJ2-5; V: TRBV4-1; size: many; D: .; CDR3: CASSQSGGARETQYF; DNA: TGCGCCAGCAGCCAATCGGGCGGGGCGCGGGAGACCCAGTACTTC
J: TRBJ2-3; V: TRBV7-8; size: .; D: TRBD2; CDR3: CASSSDSSGYDTQYF; DNA: TGTGCCAGCAGCAGTGACTCTAGCGGGTACGATACGCAGTATTTT
J: TRBJ2-7; V: TRBV14; size: .; D: .; CDR3: CASSQELDNEQYF; DNA: TGTGCCAGCAGCCAAGAACTGGACAATGAGCAGTACTTC
J: TRBJ2-3; V: TRBV5-5; size: many; D: .; CDR3: CASSRRDDGRTDTQYF; DNA: TGTGCCAGCAGCAGACGTGACGACGGTAGGACAGATACGCAGTATTTT
J: TRBJ2-1; V: TRBV20-1; size: many; D: .; CDR3: CSAREREKDYNEQFF; DNA: TGCAGTGCTAGAGAGCGTGAAAAGGACTACAATGAGCAGTTCTTC
J: TRBJ1-2; V: TRBV20-1; size: .; D: .; CDR3: CSARDGGRTNYGYTF; DNA: TGCAGTGCTAGAGATGGGGGGAGAACTAACTATGGCTACACCTTC
J: TRBJ2-1; V: TRBV5-1; size: many; D: TRBD2; CDR3: CASSSRAGADLEQFF; DNA: TGCGCCAGCAGCTCCCGGGCGGGAGCCGACCTTGAGCAGTTCTTC
J: TRBJ2-3; V: TRBV14; size: many; D: TRBD2; CDR3: CASSQHSGVTDTQYF; DNA: TGTGCCAGCAGCCAGCATAGCGGGGTCACAGATACGCAGTATTTT
J: TRBJ2-5; V: TRBV20-1; size: .; D: .; CDR3: CSAEGDSQETQYF; DNA: TGCAGTGCCGAGGGGGACTCGCAAGAGACCCAGTACTTC
J: TRBJ1-5; V: TRBV6-5; size: .; D: .; CDR3: CASSRGGLSNQPQHF; DNA: TGTGCCAGCAGTCGGGGCGGACTTAGCAATCAGCCCCAGCATTTT
J: TRBJ2-2; V: TRBV4-3; size: .; D: TRBD2; CDR3: CASSQGVRRLAGERDTGELFF; DNA: TGCGCCAGCAGCCAAGGAGTTCGGAGACTAGCGGGAGAGCGGGACACCGGGGAGCTGTTTTTT
J: TRBJ2-1; V: TRBV6-5; size: many; D: .; CDR3: CASSYERSHNEQFF; DNA: TGTGCCAGCAGTTATGAGCGGAGCCACAATGAGCAGTTCTTC
J: TRBJ1-5; V: TRBV5-1; size: .; D: .; CDR3: CASSLGDGSNQPQHF; DNA: TGCGCCAGCAGCTTGGGGGACGGTAGCAATCAGCCCCAGCATTTT
J: TRBJ2-1; V: TRBV4-2; size: many; D: .; CDR3: CASSRSRDASYPAYNEQFF; DNA: TGTGCCAGCAGCCGATCCCGGGACGCCAGTTATCCTGCGTACAATGAGCAGTTCTTC
J: TRBJ1-1; V: TRBV30; size: few; D: .; CDR3: CAWKGGTEAFF; DNA: TGTGCCTGGAAGGGCGGAACTGAAGCTTTCTTT
J: TRBJ1-2; V: TRBV29-1; size: .; D: .; CDR3: CSVDGDGYTF; DNA: TGCAGCGTTGACGGGGATGGCTACACCTTC
J: TRBJ1-2; V: TRBV18; size: many; D: .; CDR3: CASSPPHIGSYGYTF; DNA: TGTGCCAGCTCACCACCTCACATCGGATCCTATGGCTACACCTTC
J: TRBJ2-3; V: TRBV7-2; size: few; D: .; CDR3: CASSLGIWGRHTDTQYF; DNA: TGTGCCAGCAGCTTAGGGATTTGGGGACGTCACACAGATACGCAGTATTTT
J: TRBJ1-4; V: TRBV7-2; size: .; D: TRBD1; CDR3: CASSSSGTDEKLFF; DNA: TGTGCCAGCAGCTCTTCCGGGACAGATGAAAAACTGTTTTTT
J: TRBJ2-7; V: TRBV12-3/TRBV12-4; size: .; D: .; CDR3: CASSFPPSNEQYF; DNA: TGTGCCAGCTCCTTTCCGCCGTCCAACGAGCAGTACTTC
J: TRBJ2-3; V: TRBV5-5; size: many; D: .; CDR3: CASSLSPVVTDTQYF; DNA: TGTGCCAGCAGCTTGTCCCCAGTTGTCACAGATACGCAGTATTTT
J: TRBJ1-2; V: TRBV12-3/TRBV12-4; size: many; D: .; CDR3: CASSLPEYYGYTF; DNA: TGTGCCAGCAGTTTACCCGAGTACTATGGCTACACCTTC
J: TRBJ1-2; V: TRBV5-1; size: many; D: .; CDR3: CASSLAHGQPNYGYTF; DNA: TGCGCCAGCAGCTTGGCTCATGGCCAGCCGAACTATGGCTACACCTTC
J: TRBJ1-1; V: TRBV7-8; size: few; D: .; CDR3: CASSLAGRAEAFF; DNA: TGTGCCAGCAGCTTAGCGGGGAGGGCTGAAGCTTTCTTT
J: TRBJ1-2; V: TRBV7-2; size: .; D: .; CDR3: CASSLGPTYGYTF; DNA: TGTGCCAGCAGCTTGGGACCTACCTATGGCTACACCTTC
J: TRBJ2-7; V: TRBV5-1; size: .; D: TRBD1; CDR3: CASSLGDRKNCEQYF; DNA: TGCGCCAGCAGCTTGGGGGACAGAAAAAACTGCGAGCAGTACTTC
J: TRBJ2-7; V: TRBV20-1; size: .; D: TRBD2; CDR3: CSARDSSGLTYEQYF; DNA: TGCAGTGCTAGAGATTCTAGCGGACTAACCTACGAGCAGTACTTC
J: TRBJ2-3; V: TRBV6-6; size: many; D: TRBD1; CDR3: CASRWDRGRDTQYF; DNA: TGTGCCAGCAGATGGGACAGGGGGCGAGATACGCAGTATTTT
J: TRBJ2-2; V: TRBV6-4; size: .; D: .; CDR3: CASSDSPGELFF; DNA: TGTGCCAGCAGTGACTCGCCCGGGGAGCTGTTTTTT
J: TRBJ2-1; V: TRBV4-1; size: .; D: TRBD2; CDR3: CASSWGAGSYNEQFF; DNA: TGCGCCAGCAGCTGGGGAGCGGGATCCTACAATGAGCAGTTCTTC
J: TRBJ2-7; V: TRBV6-1; size: .; D: .; CDR3: CASTRQGLLSYEQYF; DNA: TGTGCCAGCACTCGACAGGGACTCCTCTCCTACGAGCAGTACTTC
J: TRBJ1-1; V: TRBV4-1; size: many; D: .; CDR3: CASSQDGFRKAFF; DNA: TGCGCCAGCAGCCAAGACGGGTTCCGGAAAGCTTTCTTT
J: TRBJ2-4; V: TRBV20-1; size: .; D: TRBD2; CDR3: CSAPIRGRGGKNIQYF; DNA: TGCAGTGCTCCGATCCGGGGGCGGGGGGGCAAAAACATTCAGTACTTC
J: TRBJ2-1; V: TRBV14; size: many; D: .; CDR3: CASSQRLGRNNEQFF; DNA: TGTGCCAGCAGCCAACGGTTGGGGAGAAACAATGAGCAGTTCTTC
J: TRBJ1-5; V: TRBV3-1; size: .; D: .; CDR3: CASTPGERDSNQPQHF; DNA: TGTGCCAGCACCCCCGGGGAACGGGATAGCAATCAGCCCCAGCATTTT
J: TRBJ2-1; V: TRBV5-1; size: many; D: TRBD2; CDR3: CASSQTSGSGSEQFF; DNA: TGCGCCAGCAGTCAGACTAGCGGGAGTGGTAGTGAGCAGTTCTTC
J: TRBJ2-1; V: TRBV7-2; size: many; D: .; CDR3: CASSLFGTDYPNEQFF; DNA: TGTGCCAGCAGCTTATTTGGGACGGACTACCCCAATGAGCAGTTCTTC
J: TRBJ1-1; V: TRBV27; size: .; D: .; CDR3: CASSPGTIRPSGGPGDGAFF; DNA: TGTGCCAGCAGTCCCGGGACAATCCGGCCCTCGGGGGGTCCTGGGGATGGCGCTTTCTTT
J: TRBJ2-3; V: TRBV9; size: many; D: .; CDR3: CASSVESPDTQYF; DNA: TGTGCCAGCAGCGTAGAATCTCCCGATACGCAGTATTTT
J: TRBJ2-7; V: TRBV5-1; size: .; D: .; CDR3: CASSRDYEQYF; DNA: TGCGCCAGCAGCCGGGACTACGAGCAGTACTTC
J: TRBJ2-1; V: TRBV9; size: many; D: TRBD2; CDR3: CASSDGGAWNEQFF; DNA: TGTGCCAGCAGCGACGGGGGGGCGTGGAATGAGCAGTTCTTC
J: TRBJ2-5; V: TRBV15; size: once; D: TRBD2; CDR3: CATLAGVFQETQYF; DNA: TGTGCCACCCTAGCGGGGGTCTTTCAAGAGACCCAGTACTTC
J: TRBJ2-3; V: TRBV6-5; size: many; D: .; CDR3: CASSYSAGTADTQYF; DNA: TGTGCCAGCAGTTACTCGGCGGGCACCGCAGATACGCAGTATTTT
J: TRBJ2-3; V: TRBV12-3/TRBV12-4; size: .; D: .; CDR3: CASSLIGGSADTQYF; DNA: TGTGCCAGCAGTTTAATCGGGGGAAGCGCAGATACGCAGTATTTT